This T cell receptor beta chain was identified in a study of T-cell reconstitution after alpha-beta-depleted transplantation in children. Whole-study findings and limits: Fresh T-cell production supplied most of the T-cell counts and diversity seen one year after transplant. Certain patients had high TCRbeta diversity at day 60, and it came from recipient T cells and thymic progenitors that survived. Expanded graft clones, several hundred of them, were reportedly the source of alpha-beta T cells about two months after transplant.

Germline CDR1 and CDR2: KGHDR and SFDVKD. Between the trimmed V and J ends, which lost 9 bases and 5 bases, there was a span of 15 bases. The CDR3 loop spans 14 amino acids. TCRbeta library preparation incorporated unique molecular identifiers. TCRdb re-called the PCR reads through MiXCR, storing one row per CDR3 protein. In the table there are about 1,000,000 distinct CDR3 sequences, about 29% of which are singletons. Concerning this clonotype: Its specificity is not known.

This receptor was obtained from a boy under three years old who had a stem cell transplant for SCID, so the T cells may come from the graft donor. This chain joins TRBV24-1 and TRBJ2-2; a weak D match, TRBD2 (5 bases). The sample here was PBMCs, mostly from graft donor cells, taken 360 days after TCRalphabeta/CD19-depleted stem cell transplant. Written as DNA, the CDR3 is TGTGCCACCGGAGGTTTGGGAAGGACCGGGGAGCTGTTTTTT. Translated, it gives CATGGLGRTGELFF.